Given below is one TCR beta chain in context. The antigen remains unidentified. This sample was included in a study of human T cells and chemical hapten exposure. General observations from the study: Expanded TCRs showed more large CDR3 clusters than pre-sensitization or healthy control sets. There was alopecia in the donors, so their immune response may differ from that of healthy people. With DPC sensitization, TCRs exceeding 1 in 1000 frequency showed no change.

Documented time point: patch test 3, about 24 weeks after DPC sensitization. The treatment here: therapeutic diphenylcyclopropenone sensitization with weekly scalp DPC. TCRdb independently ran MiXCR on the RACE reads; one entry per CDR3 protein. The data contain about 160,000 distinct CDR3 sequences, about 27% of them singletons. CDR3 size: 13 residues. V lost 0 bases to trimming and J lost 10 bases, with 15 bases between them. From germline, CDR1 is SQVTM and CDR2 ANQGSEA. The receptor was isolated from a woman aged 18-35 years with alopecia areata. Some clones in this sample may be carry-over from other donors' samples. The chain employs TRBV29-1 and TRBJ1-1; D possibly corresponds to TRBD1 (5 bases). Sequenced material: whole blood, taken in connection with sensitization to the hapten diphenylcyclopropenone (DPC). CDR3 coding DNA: TGCAGCGTTGAAGAGCCGGGAGGGGAAAGAGCTTTCTTT. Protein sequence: CSVEEPGGERAFF.